A selection of T cell receptor beta chains follows, all from one sample in a study of beta chain features in type 1 diabetes. The data were produced by immunoSEQ multiplex PCR, yet TCRdb's version contains in-frame clones alone and is incomplete. Among fewer than 650,000 clones listed, about 14% were seen once. Material: naive CD4+ T cells from blood. The receptors originated from a man aged 18 to 30 in good health. Each CDR3 is given without its conserved first and last residue.

j_call: TRBJ1-5
v_call: TRBV28
cdr3_length: 15
cdr3_aa: ASSLLLFSKRGQPQH

j_call: TRBJ1-2
v_call: TRBV6-5
cdr3_length: 12
cdr3_aa: ASSPEGRVYGYT

j_call: TRBJ2-7
v_call: TRBV19
cdr3_length: 11
cdr3_aa: ASSRIRGDEQY

j_call: TRBJ2-7
v_call: TRBV11-2
cdr3_length: 12
cdr3_aa: ASSLGQGQREQY

j_call: TRBJ1-5
v_call: TRBV19
cdr3_length: 12
cdr3_aa: ASSFPGQNQPQH

j_call: TRBJ2-1
v_call: TRBV9
cdr3_length: 13
cdr3_aa: ASSVTSGRADEQF

j_call: TRBJ1-3
v_call: TRBV7-2
cdr3_length: 12
cdr3_aa: ASSQTDSGNTIY

j_call: TRBJ2-7
v_call: TRBV12-5
cdr3_length: 10
cdr3_aa: ASGLDGREQY

j_call: TRBJ1-2
v_call: TRBV7-2
cdr3_length: 11
cdr3_aa: ASSLGRQNGYT

j_call: TRBJ2-7
v_call: TRBV2
cdr3_length: 14
cdr3_aa: ASSESHPGQGARRY

j_call: TRBJ2-5
v_call: TRBV28
cdr3_length: 15
cdr3_aa: ASSTVAVRADQETQY

j_call: TRBJ2-3
v_call: TRBV11-2
cdr3_length: 12
cdr3_aa: ASSLLVGTDTQY

j_call: TRBJ1-2
v_call: TRBV5-1
cdr3_length: 16
cdr3_aa: ASSSEDRSNNLSGGYT

j_call: TRBJ2-5
v_call: TRBV5-1
cdr3_length: 15
cdr3_aa: ASSLAGTGSRRETQY

j_call: TRBJ2-7
v_call: TRBV30
cdr3_length: 13
cdr3_aa: AWRGTGLMTYEQY

j_call: TRBJ1-5
v_call: TRBV7-9
cdr3_length: 13
cdr3_aa: ASSPTGTTNQPQH

j_call: TRBJ1-4
v_call: TRBV30
cdr3_length: 13
cdr3_aa: AWNSKCGGNEKLF

j_call: TRBJ2-2
v_call: TRBV7-8
cdr3_length: 13
cdr3_aa: ASSLIQMNTGELF

j_call: TRBJ2-1
v_call: TRBV6-6
cdr3_length: 13
cdr3_aa: ASSLQGAPYNEQF

j_call: TRBJ2-5
v_call: TRBV9
cdr3_length: 14
cdr3_aa: ASSVRRSGDHETQY

j_call: TRBJ2-4
v_call: TRBV28
cdr3_length: 12
cdr3_aa: ASRTGNKKNIQY

j_call: TRBJ2-7
v_call: TRBV9
cdr3_length: 12
cdr3_aa: ASNSGGSSDEQY

j_call: TRBJ2-4
v_call: TRBV6-1
cdr3_length: 13
cdr3_aa: ASSEYSRSKNIQY

j_call: TRBJ2-1
v_call: TRBV10-2
cdr3_length: 15
cdr3_aa: ASSEAIWGGSYNEQF

j_call: TRBJ1-1
v_call: TRBV28
cdr3_length: 14
cdr3_aa: AILSRGQGRYTEAF

j_call: TRBJ2-7
v_call: TRBV4-1
cdr3_length: 13
cdr3_aa: ASRRFLLESYEQY

j_call: TRBJ2-3
v_call: TRBV10-3
cdr3_length: 13
cdr3_aa: AISAGQTSTDTQY

j_call: TRBJ1-4
v_call: TRBV18
cdr3_length: 12
cdr3_aa: ASSPGQKNEKLF

j_call: TRBJ2-7
v_call: TRBV5-1
cdr3_length: 12
cdr3_aa: ASSLDRPTYEQY

j_call: TRBJ1-2
v_call: TRBV25-1
cdr3_length: 12
cdr3_aa: ASRWTGHDYGYT

j_call: TRBJ1-2
v_call: TRBV27
cdr3_length: 11
cdr3_aa: ASSDRAPYGYT

j_call: TRBJ2-3
v_call: TRBV7-9
cdr3_length: 12
cdr3_aa: ASSPLAGVDTQY

j_call: TRBJ2-3
v_call: TRBV6-5
cdr3_length: 7
cdr3_aa: ARGRTQY

j_call: TRBJ2-1
v_call: TRBV19
cdr3_length: 13
cdr3_aa: ASSPREALYNEQF

j_call: TRBJ1-4
v_call: TRBV28
cdr3_length: 12
cdr3_aa: ASGPWGAWEKLF

j_call: TRBJ2-2
v_call: TRBV7-8
cdr3_length: 15
cdr3_aa: ASSLAPGLAGVGELF

j_call: TRBJ2-3
v_call: TRBV9
cdr3_length: 13
cdr3_aa: ASSVASRETDTQY

j_call: TRBJ1-1
v_call: TRBV7-2
cdr3_length: 13
cdr3_aa: ASRSRQGVNTEAF

j_call: TRBJ1-1
v_call: TRBV2
cdr3_length: 9
cdr3_aa: ASKTGGKAF

j_call: TRBJ1-5
v_call: TRBV7-6
cdr3_length: 13
cdr3_aa: ASSLEADSNQPQH

j_call: TRBJ1-1
v_call: TRBV13
cdr3_length: 16
cdr3_aa: ASSLEGLAEGMNTEAF

j_call: TRBJ2-2
v_call: TRBV9
cdr3_length: 14
cdr3_aa: ASSVGGLPNTGELF

j_call: TRBJ1-1
v_call: TRBV7-2
cdr3_length: 11
cdr3_aa: ASSVGQGTEAF

j_call: TRBJ2-1
v_call: TRBV15
cdr3_length: 13
cdr3_aa: ATSRDPTRGGEQF

j_call: TRBJ1-5
v_call: TRBV6-1
cdr3_length: 12
cdr3_aa: ASKGRDSNQPQH

j_call: TRBJ1-2
v_call: TRBV28
cdr3_length: 9
cdr3_aa: ASRQGYGYT

j_call: TRBJ2-1
v_call: TRBV4-3
cdr3_length: 15
cdr3_aa: ASSQARGRDSYNEQF